This T cell receptor (beta chain) was identified in a study of T cells after yellow fever vaccination. Study-wide results and limits: Bulk-population clonotypes that are abundant could appear as contaminants in FACS-sorted repertoires.

TCRdb passed the 5' RACE reads through MiXCR, listing each CDR3 protein once. The sample gives around 610,000 distinct CDR3 sequences, roughly 14% of which show up once; 11% to 15% is in the top ten. This clonotype was detected only a few times. What it binds is unknown. This clonotype was obtained from a man aged 25 to 40 who received the YFV17D yellow fever vaccine. Source: PBMCs, taken on the day of the yellow fever booster vaccination.

The CDR3 DNA reads as TGTGCCAGCAGCCTCAGGGGACTAGCGGGAGTCGGGGACAATGAGCAGTTCTTC. This sequence encodes CASSLRGLAGVGDNEQFF. The chain combines TRBV7-3 with TRBJ2-1; 14 bases fit TRBD2. After removal of 5 bases from V and 5 bases from J, the junction contained 11 bases not matched to a gene. This CDR3 has 18 residues. CDR1 SGHTA and CDR2 FQGTGA come from the germline V gene.